Listed below are T cell receptor beta chains from one sample, sequenced in a study of T-cell memory formation after mild COVID-19. TCRdb called the 5' RACE reads again in MiXCR, with one record for every CDR3 protein. Among a few hundred thousand distinct CDR3 sequences listed, approximately 19% were seen once. Sequenced material: PBMCs or a T cell subset sorted from them (not recorded which). These receptors were collected from a man between 18 and 29 years old who had mild COVID-19 (a few samples of this study predate the infection). Cell type and time point are not known. Both conserved end residues are part of each CDR3. Fields, in order: J gene, D gene, clone size, V gene, CDR3 protein, CDR3 DNA. A D gene is named only where the DNA matches it firmly. Size tells how often a clone was seen (once, few, many) or the class of an expanded clone, and some rows leave it out.

TRBJ2-5 TRBD2 many TRBV12-3/TRBV12-4 CASSGAGGRIETQYF TGTGCCAGCTCCGGGGCGGGGGGCCGAATAGAGACCCAGTACTTC
TRBJ2-3 TRBD2 few TRBV24-1 CATSDGGILTQYF TGTGCCACCAGTGACGGGGGGATCCTTACGCAGTATTTT
TRBJ2-5 TRBD1 . TRBV9 CASSGGGDWETQYF TGTGCCAGCAGCGGAGGGGGCGATTGGGAGACCCAGTACTTC
TRBJ2-6 TRBD1 . TRBV5-1 CASRRTGGDDGANVLTF TGCGCCAGCAGACGGACAGGGGGCGACGATGGGGCCAACGTCCTGACTTTC
TRBJ2-5 TRBD2 few TRBV20-1 CSARRLAGGPQETQYF TGCAGTGCTAGGAGGCTAGCGGGGGGCCCCCAAGAGACCCAGTACTTC
TRBJ2-5 TRBD2 . TRBV29-1 CSVVERGQETQYF TGCAGCGTTGTTGAGCGGGGACAAGAGACCCAGTACTTC
TRBJ2-2 TRBD2 few TRBV20-1 CSAPRPGGLTGELFF TGCAGTGCCCCTAGGCCGGGGGGACTCACCGGGGAGCTGTTTTTT
TRBJ2-1 . . TRBV7-6 CASSLMGGSYNEQFF TGTGCCAGCAGCTTAATGGGGGGTTCCTACAATGAGCAGTTCTTC
TRBJ2-3 . . TRBV15 CATSPRTDPPTDTQYF TGTGCCACCAGCCCCCGGACAGATCCCCCCACAGATACGCAGTATTTT
TRBJ2-2 . . TRBV7-8 CASSSYERGGELFF TGTGCCAGCAGCTCTTACGAGAGAGGCGGGGAGCTGTTTTTT
TRBJ1-1 . . TRBV4-1 CASSLTGAGTEAFF TGCGCCAGCAGCCTCACGGGGGCGGGCACTGAAGCTTTCTTT
TRBJ2-5 . . TRBV4-1 CASSRGRVIPPYQETQYF TGCGCCAGCAGCCGCGGGCGCGTCATTCCTCCCTATCAAGAGACCCAGTACTTC
TRBJ1-2 . . TRBV6-5 CASSYSEANYGYTF TGTGCCAGCAGTTACTCAGAGGCTAACTATGGCTACACCTTC
TRBJ2-1 . many TRBV4-1 CASSTQLRGEIYYNEQFF TGCGCCAGCAGCACCCAATTAAGGGGGGAGATTTACTACAATGAGCAGTTCTTC
TRBJ2-2 TRBD1 few TRBV6-2/TRBV6-3 CASSYDGQGATTGELFF TGTGCCAGCAGTTACGACGGGCAGGGGGCGACCACCGGGGAGCTGTTTTTT
TRBJ2-2 TRBD1 few TRBV4-1 CASSRLVSGTGAAGELFF TGCGCCAGCAGTCGTCTGGTCTCCGGGACAGGGGCCGCCGGGGAGCTGTTTTTT
TRBJ2-3 . few TRBV11-2 CASTPQGKADTQYF TGTGCCAGCACCCCGCAGGGGAAGGCAGATACGCAGTATTTT
TRBJ2-2 . few TRBV11-3 CASSLDQGGSVNTGELFF TGTGCCAGCAGCTTAGATCAGGGGGGGTCCGTGAACACCGGGGAGCTGTTTTTT
TRBJ1-6 TRBD1 . TRBV20-1 CSAQGGGAYNSPLHF TGCAGTGCTCAGGGGGGAGGCGCCTATAATTCACCCCTCCACTTT
TRBJ2-1 TRBD1 . TRBV6-1 CATQVGTGALSSYNEQFF TGTGCCACCCAGGTGGGGACAGGGGCCCTCAGCTCCTACAATGAGCAGTTCTTC
TRBJ2-3 . few TRBV7-9 CASSLGVRKRTDTQYF TGTGCCAGCAGCTTAGGAGTAAGGAAACGCACAGATACGCAGTATTTT
TRBJ1-1 . . TRBV5-1 CASSLEDSEAFF TGCGCCAGCAGCTTGGAGGACAGTGAAGCTTTCTTT
TRBJ1-1 . . TRBV7-9 CASSLGQADEAFF TGTGCCAGCAGCTTGGGGCAGGCCGATGAAGCTTTCTTT
TRBJ1-1 . . TRBV7-9 CASSELGRDTEAFF TGTGCCAGCAGCGAACTAGGGAGGGACACTGAAGCTTTCTTT
TRBJ2-1 TRBD2 . TRBV7-9 CASSLGYLTSGDNEQFF TGTGCCAGCAGCTTAGGGTACTTGACTAGCGGGGACAATGAGCAGTTCTTC
TRBJ1-1 . . TRBV9 CASSVAGMNTEAFF TGTGCCAGCAGCGTAGCCGGTATGAACACTGAAGCTTTCTTT
TRBJ1-4 . . TRBV4-1 CASSKSVLQPDEKLFF TGCGCCAGCAGCAAAAGCGTTTTACAGCCTGATGAAAAACTGTTTTTT
TRBJ2-5 TRBD1 . TRBV25-1 CASSEHRGPETQYF TGTGCCAGCAGTGAGCACAGGGGTCCCGAGACCCAGTACTTC
TRBJ1-2 . few TRBV12-3/TRBV12-4 CASSLRHLDLGYTF TGTGCCAGCAGTTTGAGACACCTAGATCTGGGCTACACCTTC
TRBJ2-1 . few TRBV7-6 CASSLALAYFNEQFF TGTGCCAGCAGCTTAGCGTTGGCCTATTTCAATGAGCAGTTCTTC
TRBJ2-7 . few TRBV7-2 CASSLDFGSWYEQYF TGTGCCAGCAGCTTAGACTTCGGGAGCTGGTACGAGCAGTACTTC
TRBJ2-7 . few TRBV20-1 CSADSGVLRGEQYF TGCAGTGCTGATTCAGGGGTTTTGCGGGGCGAGCAGTACTTC
TRBJ2-2 . . TRBV15 CATGLPNTGELFF TGTGCCACCGGACTACCGAACACCGGGGAGCTGTTTTTT
TRBJ2-6 . . TRBV6-2/TRBV6-3 CASTDRYGPSRANVLTF TGTGCCAGCACCGACCGGTATGGCCCCTCTAGGGCCAACGTCCTGACTTTC
TRBJ1-2 . . TRBV19 CATRTLTSYGYTF TGTGCCACCAGGACCCTCACCTCTTATGGCTACACCTTC
TRBJ2-5 . . TRBV9 CASSVSGSEETQYF TGTGCCAGCAGCGTATCAGGGAGTGAGGAGACCCAGTACTTC
TRBJ2-5 TRBD2 few TRBV7-9 CASSSFGTSWQETQYF TGTGCCAGCAGCTCATTCGGGACTAGTTGGCAAGAGACCCAGTACTTC
TRBJ2-5 TRBD1 . TRBV5-1 CASSLETGKKTQYF TGCGCCAGCAGCTTGGAGACAGGGAAGAAGACCCAGTACTTC
TRBJ2-3 . . TRBV9 CASSTSNRPNTDTQYF TGTGCCAGCAGCACTAGTAACAGGCCCAACACAGATACGCAGTATTTT
TRBJ2-1 . . TRBV27 CASSFGAPWDEQFF TGTGCCAGCAGTTTCGGGGCCCCGTGGGATGAGCAGTTCTTC
TRBJ2-5 . few TRBV7-2 CASSADVPKRTQYF TGTGCCAGCAGCGCGGACGTCCCCAAGAGAACCCAGTACTTC
TRBJ1-1 . . TRBV5-1 CASREEMNTEAFF TGCGCCAGCAGGGAAGAGATGAACACTGAAGCTTTCTTT
TRBJ1-5 . few TRBV12-3/TRBV12-4 CASSPQGGSVGQPQHF TGTGCCAGCAGCCCACAGGGAGGTTCGGTCGGTCAGCCCCAGCATTTT
TRBJ2-7 . many TRBV4-1 CASSQDSGAYEQYF TGCGCCAGCAGCCAAGATTCAGGGGCCTACGAGCAGTACTTC
TRBJ2-2 . . TRBV5-5 CASSLDGYTGELFF TGTGCCAGCAGCTTGGACGGCTACACCGGGGAGCTGTTTTTT
TRBJ2-7 . many TRBV4-2 CASSQEGTVYEQYF TGTGCCAGCAGCCAAGAGGGCACAGTCTACGAGCAGTACTTC
TRBJ2-3 . once TRBV5-4 CASSFVDTQYF TGTGCCAGCAGCTTTGTTGATACGCAGTATTTT
TRBJ2-7 . . TRBV2 CASASAYEKYF TGTGCCAGCGCCTCGGCCTACGAGAAGTACTTC
TRBJ2-5 . . TRBV14 CASSQWGVEETQYF TGTGCCAGCAGCCAATGGGGGGTAGAAGAGACCCAGTACTTC
TRBJ2-1 TRBD2 . TRBV20-1 CSFSRGDNEQFF TGCAGTTTTTCCCGGGGGGACAATGAGCAGTTCTTC
TRBJ1-2 TRBD1 . TRBV6-5 CASSYADRDVDGYTF TGTGCCAGCAGTTACGCGGACAGGGACGTGGATGGCTACACCTTC
TRBJ2-1 . few TRBV5-1 CASSLERPSYNEQFF TGCGCCAGCAGCTTGGAACGGCCTTCCTACAATGAGCAGTTCTTC